The 5 T cell receptor beta chains below come from one sample, sequenced in a study of cytomegalovirus exposure and HLA in healthy donors (TCRdb year 2017). The library came from the immunoSEQ multiplex PCR assay. The multiplex PCR relied on a mix of 60 forward primers for TCR Vbeta segments and 13 reverse primers for TCR Jbeta segments. TCRdb stores this immuneACCESS table with in-frame sequences only. Part of the clones is absent; in the studies checked, under half of the shortfall reflects unresolved V genes, and no reason is known for the rest. Within this sample are roughly 150,000 clones, with more than 80% of them counted one time only. About 2.4% of the sample rests with the top ten. Material: PBMCs. These receptors were obtained from a male donor in good health and CMV-seronegative.

V usage is TRBV5-1 and J usage is TRBJ1-1; no clear D gene. CDR3 length: 17 amino acids. Germline CDR1 reads SGHRS; CDR2 reads YFSETQ. V lost 0 bases and J 0 bases, leaving 15 bases between the germline ends. CDR3 nucleotides: TGCGCCAGCAGCTTGGCATCCTTCACGGGGTTGAACACTGAAGCTTTCTTT. The encoded protein is CASSLASFTGLNTEAFF.

This clone was seen more than once but under ten times. The chain recombines TRBV6-1 with TRBJ2-3, with unresolved D. Trimming stripped 2 bases from V and 0 bases from J, with 9 bases between. Germline CDR1 MNHNS, CDR2 SASEGT. This CDR3 spans 15 amino acids. CDR3 sequence reads: CASSETSVSTDTQYF. In nucleotides, the CDR3 is TGTGCCAGCAGTGAAACGAGCGTTAGCACAGATACGCAGTATTTT.

The chain recombines TRBV9 with TRBJ2-7, with D tentatively TRBD1 (6 bases). The V gene's germline CDR1 is SGDLS and CDR2 YYNGEE. CDR3 size: 16 residues. V lost 0 bases and J lost 10, with 23 bases in between. The CDR3 loop reads CASSVASDSGSTAQYF. The CDR3 nucleotides are TGTGCCAGCAGCGTAGCATCGGACAGTGGCAGTACGGCCCAGTACTTC.

This clone showed up just once. The chain carries TRBV27 and TRBJ2-7; D is perhaps TRBD1 (6 bases). Trimming took off 6 bases at V and 0 bases at J, with 9 bases between the two ends. The CDR3 spans 13 residues. The germline gives CDR1 MNHEY, CDR2 SMNVEV (reference sequence). The CDR3 region is CASSHRVSYEQYF. CDR3 nucleotide sequence: TGTGCCAGCAGCCACAGGGTCTCCTACGAGCAGTACTTC.

This chain joins TRBV6-1 and TRBJ1-1, with 11 bases that match TRBD1. The CDR3 runs to 14 residues. CDR1 is MNHNS and CDR2 is SASEGT in the germline V gene. After removal of 5 bases from V and 7 bases from J, the junction contained 6 bases not matched to a gene. CDR3 in amino acids: CASSNRDRGIEAFF. CDR3 coding DNA: TGTGCCAGCAGTAACCGGGACAGGGGGATTGAAGCTTTCTTT.